The T cell receptor delta chain described here comes from a study of gamma-delta T cells after stem cell transplantation. This CDR3 contains 15 residues. Trimming cost V 0 bases and J 2 bases, with 10 bases left between them. From germline, CDR1 is TSWWSYY and CDR2 QGS. This clone was seen a few times. TCRdb re-called clones from the RT-PCR reads via CATT. Here the sample spans about 7,800 delta-chain clones, roughly 14% being singletons. Material for sequencing was gamma-delta T cells. The origin of this receptor is a human donor. It is not recorded whose cells these are; they may come from a transplant donor. V and J are TRDV1 and TRDJ1, with unresolved D. The DNA for the CDR3 is TGTGCTCTTGGGGAACTTCCCTTAACGACCGATAAACTCATCTTT. Translated: CALGELPLTTDKLIF.